The following is a T cell receptor (beta chain) sequence with its context. Its specificity is unknown. This entry belongs to a study of T cell responses to AZD1222 COVID-19 vaccine. The wider study: Timing groups of about 4 and about 12 weeks for second doses were pooled.

Clones were sequenced by immunoSEQ multiplex PCR, and TCRdb holds only the in-frame ones, with some missing. Seen here are some 120,000 clones, about nine tenths observed once, and the top ten hold around 7.2%. This CDR3 is 14 amino acids long. The J segment lost 6 bases and the V segment lost 1 base, leaving 4 bases of the junction unmatched. Germline lookup yields CDR1 MNHEY and CDR2 SMNVEV (reference sequence). Study outcomes and limitations: Reports indicate that nearly half of spike-specific TCRs are directed at unmutated variant regions. In a largely white British group with more females than males, clonal diversity was possibly underestimated. The span of vaccine-associated CD4 TCRs extended across spike, with dominance at 160-218 and 743-854.

The chain joins TRBV27 to TRBJ1-2; 8 bases match TRBD1. The clonotype originates from an adult in good health. The sample was peripheral blood, taken on day 0 of AZD1222 vaccination. CDR3 in DNA: TGTGCCAGCAGTTTATGGTCAGGGGGCGATGGCTACACCTTC. Its protein product is CASSLWSGGDGYTF.